Below, one T cell receptor (beta chain) is given with its context. The repertoire was sequenced with immunoSEQ multiplex PCR; TCRdb's copy has only in-frame clones and lacks some. The sample has 150,000 or so clones, about four fifths seen once; the top ten hold 3%. The sample comes from a study of blood T cell repertoires in COVID-19. V lost 5 bases and J lost 1, with 9 bases in between. The CDR3 covers 13 residues. The germline gives CDR1 SGDLS, CDR2 YYNGEE. Material: peripheral blood. This chain connects TRBV9 to TRBJ1-1; perhaps TRBD1 as D (5 bases). The receptor comes from a woman of 80 years or more with acute or convalescent COVID-19. The CDR3: CASRSQGNTEAFF. For the CDR3, the DNA is TGTGCCAGCAGAAGCCAGGGGAACACTGAAGCTTTCTTT.